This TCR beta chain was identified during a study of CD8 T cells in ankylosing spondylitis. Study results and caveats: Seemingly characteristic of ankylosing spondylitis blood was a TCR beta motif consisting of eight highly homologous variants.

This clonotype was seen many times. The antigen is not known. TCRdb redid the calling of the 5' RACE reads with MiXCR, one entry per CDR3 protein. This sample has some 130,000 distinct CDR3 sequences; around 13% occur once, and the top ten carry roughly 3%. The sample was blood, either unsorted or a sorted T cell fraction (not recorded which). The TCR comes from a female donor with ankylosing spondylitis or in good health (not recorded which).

As DNA, the CDR3 is TGTGCCAGCAGCCACCGAATAGCGGGGGGAAACTACGAGCAGTACTTC. It is translated as CASSHRIAGGNYEQYF. V is TRBV3-1 and J is TRBJ2-7, with 10 bases identical to TRBD2. The CDR3 consists of 16 residues. V shed 3 bases and J 3 bases; nucleotides not matched to a gene: 8. CDR1 and CDR2 from the germline V gene are LGHDT and YNNKEL (reference sequence).